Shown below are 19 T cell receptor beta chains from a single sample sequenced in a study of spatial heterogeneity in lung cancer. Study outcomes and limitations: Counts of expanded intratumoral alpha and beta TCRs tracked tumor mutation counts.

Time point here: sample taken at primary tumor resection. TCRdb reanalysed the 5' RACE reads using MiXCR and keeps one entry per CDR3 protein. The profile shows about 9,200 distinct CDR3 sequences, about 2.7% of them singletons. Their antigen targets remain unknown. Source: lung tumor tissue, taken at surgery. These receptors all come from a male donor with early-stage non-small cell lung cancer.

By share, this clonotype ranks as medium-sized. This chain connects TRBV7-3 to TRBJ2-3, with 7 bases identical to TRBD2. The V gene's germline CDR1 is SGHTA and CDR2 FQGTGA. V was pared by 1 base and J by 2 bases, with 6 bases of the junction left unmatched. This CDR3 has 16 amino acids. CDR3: CASSLRAAGPTDTQYF. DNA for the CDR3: TGTGCCAGCAGCTTAAGGGCAGCGGGGCCCACAGATACGCAGTATTTT.

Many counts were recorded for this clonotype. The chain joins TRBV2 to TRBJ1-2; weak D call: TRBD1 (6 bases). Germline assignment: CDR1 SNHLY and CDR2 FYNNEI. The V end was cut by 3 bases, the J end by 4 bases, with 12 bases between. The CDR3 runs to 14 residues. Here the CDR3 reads CASSEEQGPYGYTF. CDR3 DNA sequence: TGTGCCAGCAGTGAGGAACAGGGTCCCTATGGCTACACCTTC.

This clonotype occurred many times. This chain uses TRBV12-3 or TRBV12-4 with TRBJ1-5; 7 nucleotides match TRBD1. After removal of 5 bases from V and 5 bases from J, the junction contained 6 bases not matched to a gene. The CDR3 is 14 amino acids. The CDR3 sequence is CASSVDRADQPQHF. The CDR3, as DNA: TGTGCCAGCAGTGTTGACAGGGCTGATCAGCCCCAGCATTTT.

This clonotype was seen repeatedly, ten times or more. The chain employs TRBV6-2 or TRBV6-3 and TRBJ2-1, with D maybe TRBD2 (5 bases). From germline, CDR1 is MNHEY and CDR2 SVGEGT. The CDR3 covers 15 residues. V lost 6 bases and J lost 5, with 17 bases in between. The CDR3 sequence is CASRIDTRLNNEQFF. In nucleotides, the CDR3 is TGTGCCAGCAGAATAGATACTAGACTCAACAATGAGCAGTTCTTC.

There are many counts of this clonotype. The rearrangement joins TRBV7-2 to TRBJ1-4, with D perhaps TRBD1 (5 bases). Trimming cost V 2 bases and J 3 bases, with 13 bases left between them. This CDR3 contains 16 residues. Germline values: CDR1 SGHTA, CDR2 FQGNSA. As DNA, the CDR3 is TGTGCCAGCAGCTTATACAGGCCGTCCCCTAATGAAAAACTGTTTTTT. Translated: CASSLYRPSPNEKLFF.

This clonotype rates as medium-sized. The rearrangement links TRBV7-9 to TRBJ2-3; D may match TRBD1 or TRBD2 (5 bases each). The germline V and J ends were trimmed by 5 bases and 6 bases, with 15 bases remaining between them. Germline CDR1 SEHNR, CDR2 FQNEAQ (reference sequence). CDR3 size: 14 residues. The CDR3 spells CASSLQTGPDTQYF. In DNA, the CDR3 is TGTGCCAGCAGCCTCCAAACGGGGCCGGATACGCAGTATTTT.

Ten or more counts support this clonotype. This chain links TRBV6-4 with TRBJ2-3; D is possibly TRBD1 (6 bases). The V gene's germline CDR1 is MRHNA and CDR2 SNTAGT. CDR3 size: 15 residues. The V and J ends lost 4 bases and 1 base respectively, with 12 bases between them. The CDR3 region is CASSVGSGGTDTQYF. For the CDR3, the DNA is TGTGCCAGCAGTGTTGGGTCAGGGGGCACAGATACGCAGTATTTT.

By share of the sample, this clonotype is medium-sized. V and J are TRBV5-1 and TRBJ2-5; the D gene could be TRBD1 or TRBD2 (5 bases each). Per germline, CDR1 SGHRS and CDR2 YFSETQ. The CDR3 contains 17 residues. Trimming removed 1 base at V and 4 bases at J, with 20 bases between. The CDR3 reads CASSLFGDPRRRETQYF. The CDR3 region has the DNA TGCGCCAGCAGCTTGTTTGGGGACCCGAGAAGGAGAGAGACCCAGTACTTC.

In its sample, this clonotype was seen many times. CDR3 in DNA: TGCGCCAGCAGCTTGGTGCCCGGACTAGCGTCCTACAATGAGCAGTTCTTC. This gives the protein CASSLVPGLASYNEQFF. The rearrangement links TRBV5-1 to TRBJ2-1, with TRBD2 matching over 9 bases. With 0 bases clipped from V and 1 base from J, the junction kept 5 bases outside the gene matches. The CDR3 spans 17 residues. Germline lookup yields CDR1 SGHRS and CDR2 YFSETQ.

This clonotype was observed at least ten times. CDR3 coding DNA: TGCAGTGCTAGAGACGACAGGGGTGTCTACGAGCAGTACTTC. It is translated as CSARDDRGVYEQYF. The J gene is TRBJ2-7, the V gene TRBV20-1; 8 nucleotides agree with TRBD1. From germline, CDR1 is DFQATT and CDR2 SNEGSKA (reference sequence). This CDR3 has 14 amino acids. The V and J ends lost 0 bases and 3 bases, in that order; junction bases with no gene match: 4.

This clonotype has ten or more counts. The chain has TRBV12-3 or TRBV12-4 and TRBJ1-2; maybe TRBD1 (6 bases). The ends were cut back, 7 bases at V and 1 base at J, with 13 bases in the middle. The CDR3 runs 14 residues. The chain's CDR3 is CASNRDTLNYGYTF. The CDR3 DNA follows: TGTGCCAGCAACCGGGACACACTTAACTATGGCTACACCTTC.

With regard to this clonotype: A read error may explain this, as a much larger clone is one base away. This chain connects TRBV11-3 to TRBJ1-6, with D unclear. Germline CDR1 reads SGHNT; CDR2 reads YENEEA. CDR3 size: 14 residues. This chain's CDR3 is CASSPWGYNSPLNF. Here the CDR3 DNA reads TGTGCCAGCAGCCCGTGGGGTTATAATTCACCCCTCAACTTT.

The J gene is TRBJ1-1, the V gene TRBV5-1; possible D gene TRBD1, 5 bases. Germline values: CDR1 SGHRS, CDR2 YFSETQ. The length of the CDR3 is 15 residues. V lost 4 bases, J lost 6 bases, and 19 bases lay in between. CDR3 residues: CASSLIQAGYAEAFF. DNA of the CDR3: TGCGCCAGCAGCCTGATTCAAGCAGGGTACGCTGAAGCTTTCTTT.

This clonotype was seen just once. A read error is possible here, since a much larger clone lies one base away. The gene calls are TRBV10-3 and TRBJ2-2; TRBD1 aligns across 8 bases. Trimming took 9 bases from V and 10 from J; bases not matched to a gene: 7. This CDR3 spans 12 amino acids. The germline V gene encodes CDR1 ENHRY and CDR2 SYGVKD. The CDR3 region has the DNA TGTGCCATAGACAGGGGCGCCGAGGAGCTGTTTTTT. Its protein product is CAIDRGAEELFF.

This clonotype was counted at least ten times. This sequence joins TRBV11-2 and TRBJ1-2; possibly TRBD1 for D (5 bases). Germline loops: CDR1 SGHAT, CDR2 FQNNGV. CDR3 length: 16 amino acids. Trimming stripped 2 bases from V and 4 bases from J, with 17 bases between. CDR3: CASSLSDVDGGYGYTF. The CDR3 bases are TGTGCCAGCAGCTTAAGTGACGTGGACGGGGGCTATGGCTACACCTTC.

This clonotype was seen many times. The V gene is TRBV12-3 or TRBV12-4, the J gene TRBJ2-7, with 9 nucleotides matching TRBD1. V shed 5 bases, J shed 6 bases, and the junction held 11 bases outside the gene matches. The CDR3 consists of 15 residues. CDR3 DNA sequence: TGTGCCAGCAGTGCACCGGGACAGGGTATTTTCGAGCAGTACTTC. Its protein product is CASSAPGQGIFEQYF.

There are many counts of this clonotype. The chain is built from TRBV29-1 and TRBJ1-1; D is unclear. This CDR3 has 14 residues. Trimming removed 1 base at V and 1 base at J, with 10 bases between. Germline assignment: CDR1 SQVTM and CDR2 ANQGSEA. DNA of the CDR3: TGCAGCGTTGAAGGACTGAATTCGAACACTGAAGCTTTCTTT. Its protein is CSVEGLNSNTEAFF.

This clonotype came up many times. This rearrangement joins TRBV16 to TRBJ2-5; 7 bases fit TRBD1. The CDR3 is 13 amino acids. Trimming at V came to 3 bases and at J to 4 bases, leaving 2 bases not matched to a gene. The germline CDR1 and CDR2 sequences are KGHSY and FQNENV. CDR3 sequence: CASSQNRGETQYF. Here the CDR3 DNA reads TGTGCCAGCAGCCAGAACAGGGGAGAGACCCAGTACTTC.

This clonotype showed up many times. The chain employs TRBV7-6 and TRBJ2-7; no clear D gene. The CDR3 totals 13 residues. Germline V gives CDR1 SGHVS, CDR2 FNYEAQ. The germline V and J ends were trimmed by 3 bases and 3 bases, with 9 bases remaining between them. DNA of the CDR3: TGTGCCAGCAGCTTGGGTGGGGTCTACGAGCAGTACTTC. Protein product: CASSLGGVYEQYF.